Included here is one T cell receptor (beta chain) sequence, with context. Its cognate antigen is unknown. The data originate from a study of identical twins. V lost 8 bases, J lost 2 bases, and 1 base stayed unmatched. Germline V lookup: CDR1 ENHRY, CDR2 SYGVKD. This CDR3 contains 12 residues. A single record per CDR3 protein comes from TCRdb applying MiXCR to the 5' RACE reads. The sample records hundreds of thousands of distinct CDR3 sequences, about 18% being singletons. Overall study findings and caveats: Surplus twin overlap in beta out-of-frame sequences was less pronounced.

The data also belong to a second study, concerning T cells expressing NK-cell markers. According to that study: With respect to HCMV, seven of the eight sequenced donors were seropositive, and one was seronegative. Similarly, these clonotypes led the CD3+CD56-NKG2C+ fraction as well in a handful of donors.

Sequencing used PBMCs. The chain joins TRBV10-3 to TRBJ1-2; 8 bases are shared with TRBD1. The sequence came from a woman aged 18-29 years in good health. The CDR3 DNA reads TGTGCCATCCAGGGGGCGAACTATGGCTACACCTTC. Its protein is CAIQGANYGYTF.